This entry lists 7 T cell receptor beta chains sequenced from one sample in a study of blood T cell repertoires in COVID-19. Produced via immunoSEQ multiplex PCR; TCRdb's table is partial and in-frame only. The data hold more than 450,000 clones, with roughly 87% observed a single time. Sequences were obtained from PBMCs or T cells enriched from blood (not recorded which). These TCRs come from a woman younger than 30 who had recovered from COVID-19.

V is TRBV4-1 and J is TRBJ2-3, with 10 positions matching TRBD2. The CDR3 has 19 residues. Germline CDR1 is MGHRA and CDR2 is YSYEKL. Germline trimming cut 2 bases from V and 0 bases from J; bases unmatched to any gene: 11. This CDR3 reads CASSQKRSGGASSTDTQYF. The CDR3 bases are TGCGCCAGCAGCCAAAAAAGGAGCGGGGGGGCTTCTAGCACAGATACGCAGTATTTT.

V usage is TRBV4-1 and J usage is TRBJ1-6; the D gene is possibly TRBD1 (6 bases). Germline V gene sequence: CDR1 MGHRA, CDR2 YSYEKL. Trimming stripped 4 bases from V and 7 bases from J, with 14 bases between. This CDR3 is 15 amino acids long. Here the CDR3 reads CASSPQGGPNSPLHF. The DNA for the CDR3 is TGCGCCAGCAGCCCCCAAGGGGGACCCAATTCACCCCTCCACTTT.

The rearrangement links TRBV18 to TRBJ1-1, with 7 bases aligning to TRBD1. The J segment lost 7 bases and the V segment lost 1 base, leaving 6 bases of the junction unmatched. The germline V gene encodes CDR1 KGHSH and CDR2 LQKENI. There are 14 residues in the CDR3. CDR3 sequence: CASSPQADRDEAFF. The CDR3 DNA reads TGTGCCAGCTCACCACAAGCTGACAGGGATGAAGCTTTCTTT. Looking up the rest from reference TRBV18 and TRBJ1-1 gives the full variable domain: NAGVMQNPRHLVRRRGQEARLRCSPMKGHSHVYWYRQLPEEGLKFMVYLQKENIIDESGMPKERFSAEFPKEGPSILRIQQVVRGDSAAYFCASSPQADRDEAFFGQGTRLTVV.

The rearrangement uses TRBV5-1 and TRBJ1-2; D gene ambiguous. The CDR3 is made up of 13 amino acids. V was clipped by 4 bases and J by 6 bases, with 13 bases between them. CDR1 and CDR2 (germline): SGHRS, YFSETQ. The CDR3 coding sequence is TGCGCCAGCAGCCCCGCGGGTGGGGATGGCTACACCTTC. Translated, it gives CASSPAGGDGYTF.

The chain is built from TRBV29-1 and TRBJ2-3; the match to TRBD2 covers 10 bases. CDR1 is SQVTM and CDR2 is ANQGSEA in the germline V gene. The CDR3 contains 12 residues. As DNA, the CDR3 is TGCAGTTGGAGCGGGGGGGCCGATACGCAGTATTTT. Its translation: CSWSGGADTQYF.

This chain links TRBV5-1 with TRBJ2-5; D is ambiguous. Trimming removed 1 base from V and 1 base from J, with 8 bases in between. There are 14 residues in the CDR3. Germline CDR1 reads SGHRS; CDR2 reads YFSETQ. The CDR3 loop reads CASSLSHSQETQYF. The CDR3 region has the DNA TGCGCCAGCAGCTTGTCTCACTCCCAAGAGACCCAGTACTTC.

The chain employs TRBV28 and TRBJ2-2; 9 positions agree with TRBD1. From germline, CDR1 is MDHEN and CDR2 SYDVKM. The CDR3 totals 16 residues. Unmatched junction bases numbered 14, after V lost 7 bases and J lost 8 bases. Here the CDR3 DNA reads TGTGCCAGCAAAGACGCCGGGACAGGGATGCGGGGGGAGCTGTTTTTT. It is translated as CASKDAGTGMRGELFF.